These 30 T cell receptor beta chains were all obtained from the same sample, sequenced in a study of blood T cell repertoires in COVID-19. The protocol was immunoSEQ multiplex PCR, while the TCRdb copy is restricted to in-frame clones and leaves out a portion. The sample has 250,000 to 350,000 clones; roughly 82% are singletons. The sample comprised peripheral blood. The receptor source for this set is a woman aged 50 to 60 with acute or convalescent COVID-19.

The rearrangement links TRBV28 to TRBJ1-6; TRBD1 aligns across 8 bases. The CDR3 is made up of 15 amino acids. J gave up 10 bases and V 8 bases, and 13 bases lay outside the gene matches. In germline, CDR1 is MDHEN, CDR2 SYDVKM. In DNA, the CDR3 is TGTGCCAGCGGGGGTGTCAGGGGGCTGGTCTCACCCCTCCACTTT. It translates to CASGGVRGLVSPLHF.

This clone was seen a single time. The rearrangement uses TRBV28 and TRBJ2-7, with a tentative D call TRBD1 (5 bases). The CDR3 is made up of 14 amino acids. CDR1 MDHEN and CDR2 SYDVKM come from the germline V gene. V dropped 4 bases and J dropped 2 bases, with 12 bases sitting between them. CDR3 in amino acids: CASSSNDRAYEQYF. CDR3 nucleotides: TGTGCCAGCAGTTCCAACGACAGAGCCTACGAGCAGTACTTC.

The chain recombines TRBV18 with TRBJ2-5; 9 bases are a match to TRBD2. The CDR3 runs 15 residues. Germline-derived CDR1 and CDR2 are KGHSH and LQKENI. V lost 0 bases and J lost 5; bases outside the gene matches: 4. The CDR3 spells CASSPPGSGGETQYF. DNA for the CDR3: TGTGCCAGCTCACCACCGGGTAGCGGGGGCGAGACCCAGTACTTC.

Only a few counts were recorded for this clone. The genes are TRBV19 and TRBJ1-2; D gene uncertain. V was shortened by 5 bases and J by 4 bases, with 11 bases between the two germline ends. The CDR3 runs 13 residues. Germline V gene lookup returns CDR1 LNHDA and CDR2 SQIVND (reference sequence). CDR3 DNA sequence: TGTGCCAGTAGTCGGAGGCAGAGCTATGGCTACACCTTC. Its translation: CASSRRQSYGYTF. Full variable domain (missing parts from reference TRBV19 and TRBJ1-2): DGGITQSPKYLFRKEGQNVTLSCEQNLNHDAMYWYRQDPGQGLRLIYYSQIVNDFQKGDIAEGYSVSREKKESFPLTVTSAQKNPTAFYLCASSRRQSYGYTFGSGTRLTVV.

This clone was picked up a small number of times. V gene TRBV12-5 combines with J gene TRBJ2-7; D might be TRBD1 (6 bases). The CDR3 extends over 12 amino acids. V lost 6 bases to trimming and J lost 5 bases, with 11 bases between them. CDR1 and CDR2 (germline): LGHNT, FRNRAP. CDR3 sequence reads: CASGYQGNEQYF. In DNA form, the CDR3 reads TGTGCTAGTGGATATCAGGGGAACGAGCAGTACTTC.

The V call is TRBV5-6, the J call TRBJ1-5; D is possibly TRBD1 (5 bases). The CDR3 is 15 residues long. V gave up 0 bases and J gave up 0 bases, with 7 bases separating them. CDR1 and CDR2 from the germline V gene are SGHDT and YYEEEE. CDR3 residues: CASSLEGYSNQPQHF. The CDR3 DNA follows: TGTGCCAGCAGCTTGGAGGGGTATAGCAATCAGCCCCAGCATTTT. Together with reference TRBV5-6 and TRBJ1-5, the CDR3 gives the full variable domain: DAGVTQSPTHLIKTRGQQVTLRCSPKSGHDTVSWYQQALGQGPQFIFQYYEEEERQRGNFPDRFSGHQFPNYSSELNVNALLLGDSALYLCASSLEGYSNQPQHFGDGTRLSIL.

The J gene is TRBJ2-6, the V gene TRBV14; 9 bases line up with TRBD1. The germline V gene encodes CDR1 SGHDN and CDR2 FVKESK. V lost 4 bases, J lost 2 bases, and 12 bases stayed unmatched. CDR3 length equals 19 residues. Here the CDR3 reads CASSPNTGQGQAGANVLTF. CDR3 nucleotide sequence: TGTGCCAGCAGCCCGAATACCGGACAGGGGCAAGCTGGGGCCAACGTCCTGACTTTC.

Here the CDR3 reads CASSNTGYEQYF. CDR3 nucleotides: TGTGCCAGCAGTAACACAGGGTACGAGCAGTACTTC. This chain uses TRBV6-2 or TRBV6-3 with TRBJ2-7; TRBD1 is a possible D gene (6 bases). V was shortened by 5 bases and J by 4 bases, with 9 bases between the two germline ends. The CDR3 is 12 residues long. In germline, CDR1 is MNHEY, CDR2 SVGEGT.

This clone was picked up one time. The genes are TRBV20-1 and TRBJ2-7, with 11 positions matching TRBD1. The CDR3 sequence is 11 residues long. The germline gives CDR1 DFQATT, CDR2 SNEGSKA (reference sequence). V lost 6 bases and J lost 12; bases outside the gene matches: 7. CDR3 in DNA: TGCAGTGCCCAGGACAGGGGGCGAGGGTACTTC. Translated, it gives CSAQDRGRGYF.

The chain has TRBV27 and TRBJ2-7, with D possibly matching TRBD1 (6 bases). The V gene's germline CDR1 is MNHEY and CDR2 SMNVEV (reference sequence). V was pared by 1 base and J by 2 bases, with 9 bases between. This CDR3 comprises 14 residues. This CDR3 is CASSLLQGTYEQYF. The CDR3 bases are TGTGCCAGCAGTTTATTACAGGGAACCTACGAGCAGTACTTC.

This chain joins TRBV6-5 and TRBJ1-6, with 9 bases that match TRBD1. Germline V gene lookup returns CDR1 MNHEY and CDR2 SVGAGI. This CDR3 spans 14 amino acids. The V segment lost 2 bases and the J segment 10 bases; nucleotides outside the gene matches: 3. The CDR3 region is CASSYGTGSSPLHF. CDR3 nucleotide sequence: TGTGCCAGCAGTTACGGGACAGGGTCGTCACCCCTCCACTTT.

The chain recombines TRBV18 with TRBJ1-1, with 8 bases identical to TRBD1. This CDR3 is 14 amino acids long. Germline CDR1 is KGHSH and CDR2 is LQKENI. V dropped 2 bases and J dropped 1; count of bases not matched to a gene: 0. CDR3 sequence (DNA): TGTGCCAGCTCACCAGGGACAGGGAACACTGAAGCTTTCTTT. Translation gives CASSPGTGNTEAFF.

V gene TRBV28 combines with J gene TRBJ2-2; possible D gene TRBD1, 5 bases. Trimming pared 1 base from V and 0 bases from J, leaving 18 bases between. The CDR3 is 19 amino acids. Germline V gene lookup returns CDR1 MDHEN and CDR2 SYDVKM. CDR3: CASSLFRGLVGANTGELFF. Written as DNA, the CDR3 is TGTGCCAGCAGTTTATTTAGGGGCCTCGTTGGTGCGAACACCGGGGAGCTGTTTTTT.

The chain combines TRBV18 with TRBJ1-3; D may be TRBD1 (6 bases). The CDR3 is 18 amino acids. The germline V gene encodes CDR1 KGHSH and CDR2 LQKENI. V shed 3 bases and J shed 0 bases, with 18 bases lying between them. This CDR3 is CASSPPVGAAGSGNTIYF. CDR3 DNA sequence: TGTGCCAGCTCACCTCCGGTGGGGGCTGCTGGCTCTGGAAACACCATATATTTT.

The V call is TRBV19, the J call TRBJ1-1; the D gene is possibly TRBD1 (5 bases). The germline V gene encodes CDR1 LNHDA and CDR2 SQIVND (reference sequence). With 5 bases removed from V and 3 bases from J, the gap between germline ends came to 13 bases. The CDR3 spans 14 residues. The CDR3 loop is CASSGRQTHTEAFF. The CDR3 nucleotides are TGTGCCAGTAGTGGACGACAGACCCACACTGAAGCTTTCTTT.

This chain connects TRBV5-1 to TRBJ1-3; 11 bases are shared with TRBD1. V was clipped by 4 bases and J by 7 bases; unmatched bases: 7. The CDR3 loop spans 15 amino acids. Per the germline V gene, CDR1 is SGHRS and CDR2 is YFSETQ. The CDR3: CASSTGQGAINTIYF. For the CDR3, the DNA is TGCGCCAGCAGCACCGGACAGGGGGCTATCAACACCATATATTTT. The entire variable domain, with the rest obtained from reference TRBV5-1 and TRBJ1-3, is as follows: KAGVTQTPRYLIKTRGQQVTLSCSPISGHRSVSWYQQTPGQGLQFLFEYFSETQRNKGNFPGRFSGRQFSNSRSEMNVSTLELGDSALYLCASSTGQGAINTIYFGEGSWLTVV.

V is TRBV29-1 and J is TRBJ1-2, with 9 bases that match TRBD1. Trimming removed 4 bases from V and 2 bases from J; junction bases left unmatched: 5. This CDR3 spans 14 amino acids. Germline assignment: CDR1 SQVTM and CDR2 ANQGSEA. The CDR3 region is CSVVQGASNYGYTF. The CDR3 DNA is TGCAGCGTTGTACAGGGGGCCTCGAACTATGGCTACACCTTC.

The rearrangement joins TRBV10-3 to TRBJ1-2; 8 nucleotides agree with TRBD1. Germline assignment: CDR1 ENHRY and CDR2 SYGVKD. The V and J ends lost 3 bases and 4 bases, in that order; junction bases with no gene match: 10. The CDR3 runs 16 residues. CDR3: CAISDAFDRGIYGYTF. The CDR3, as DNA: TGTGCCATCAGTGACGCGTTTGACAGGGGTATCTATGGCTACACCTTC.

The chain joins TRBV6-2 or TRBV6-3 to TRBJ1-5; 7 bases line up with TRBD1. CDR1 is MNHEY, CDR2 SVGEGT, per germline. This CDR3 has 15 residues. Trimming cost V 5 bases and J 4 bases; bases outside gene matches: 8. CDR3 residues: CASSPWTGENQPQHF. For the CDR3, the DNA is TGTGCCAGCAGTCCATGGACAGGCGAAAATCAGCCCCAGCATTTT.

The V gene is TRBV19, the J gene TRBJ1-6; weak D call: TRBD1 (6 bases). The CDR3 consists of 13 residues. Trimming took off 5 bases at V and 7 bases at J, with 9 bases between the two ends. Germline CDR1 reads LNHDA; CDR2 reads SQIVND (reference sequence). The CDR3 nucleotides read TGTGCCAGTAGTTGGGGGCCGAATTCACCCCTCCACTTT. Its protein is CASSWGPNSPLHF.

The chain employs TRBV24-1 and TRBJ2-7; 10 nucleotides match TRBD1. The CDR3 totals 13 residues. Germline CDR1 KGHDR, CDR2 SFDVKD. The ends lost 3 bases at V and 6 bases at J; junction bases unmatched: 1. CDR3 region: CATSDGDRGEQYF. CDR3 nucleotides: TGTGCCACCAGTGATGGGGACAGGGGCGAGCAGTACTTC.

The chain has TRBV7-6 and TRBJ1-3, with 8 nucleotides matching TRBD1. V shed 5 bases and J 0 bases; nucleotides not matched to a gene: 6. The CDR3 is 16 residues long. Germline CDR1 is SGHVS and CDR2 is FNYEAQ. This chain's CDR3 is CASSQGQGHSGNTIYF. The CDR3 DNA is TGTGCCAGCAGCCAAGGACAGGGACACTCTGGAAACACCATATATTTT.

V gene TRBV2 combines with J gene TRBJ2-3; no firm D call. The ends were cut back, 6 bases at V and 4 bases at J, with 8 bases in the middle. The CDR3 is 12 residues long. From germline, CDR1 is SNHLY and CDR2 FYNNEI. CDR3 region: CASSYDPDTQYF. The CDR3 DNA follows: TGTGCCAGCAGCTACGATCCAGATACGCAGTATTTT.

This clone appeared once. The chain links TRBV7-2 to TRBJ1-1, with 7 bases identical to TRBD1. V lost 5 bases, J lost 5 bases, and 8 bases stayed unmatched. The length of the CDR3 is 14 residues. The germline CDR1 and CDR2 sequences are SGHTA and FQGNSA. CDR3 DNA: TGTGCCAGCAGCAGGCAGGGGGTACGTACTGAAGCTTTCTTT. Residues: CASSRQGVRTEAFF.

The V and J genes are TRBV11-3 and TRBJ2-7; 8 nucleotides line up with TRBD2. Germline lookup yields CDR1 SGHNT and CDR2 YENEEA. The CDR3 is made up of 14 amino acids. The V segment lost 4 bases and the J segment 3 bases; nucleotides outside the gene matches: 5. CDR3: CASSSSGTSYEQYF. The DNA of the CDR3 is TGTGCCAGCAGCTCCTCCGGGACTAGCTACGAGCAGTACTTC.

This chain uses TRBV7-8 with TRBJ2-3; D gene uncertain. The ends were cut back, 0 bases at V and 5 bases at J, with 9 bases in the middle. The V gene's germline CDR1 is SGHVS and CDR2 FQNEAQ. CDR3 length equals 14 residues. The CDR3 coding sequence is TGTGCCAGCAGCTTAGCTGGGCTTGGAGATACGCAGTATTTT. This encodes CASSLAGLGDTQYF.

This chain's CDR3 is CASTTGTPYNEQFF. In DNA, the CDR3 is TGTGCCAGCACGACCGGGACACCCTACAATGAGCAGTTCTTC. V is TRBV6-4 and J is TRBJ2-1, with D possibly matching TRBD1 (6 bases). CDR1 and CDR2 (germline): MRHNA, SNTAGT. V gave up 7 bases and J gave up 2 bases, with 12 bases separating them. There are 14 residues in the CDR3.

The chain links TRBV9 to TRBJ2-5; D is unclear. The CDR3 runs to 13 residues. Germline assignment: CDR1 SGDLS and CDR2 YYNGEE. V dropped 2 bases and J dropped 2 bases, with 7 bases sitting between them. The CDR3: CASSVGLQETQYF. CDR3 sequence (DNA): TGTGCCAGCAGCGTTGGTCTACAAGAGACCCAGTACTTC.

The chain combines TRBV28 with TRBJ1-2; D unclear. Germline V lookup: CDR1 MDHEN, CDR2 SYDVKM. The germline V and J ends were trimmed by 7 bases and 6 bases, with 21 bases remaining between them. The CDR3 is 15 amino acids. The CDR3 spells CASTSAEWEDDGYTF. In nucleotides, the CDR3 is TGTGCCAGCACCTCCGCCGAATGGGAGGACGATGGCTACACCTTC.

V gene TRBV27 combines with J gene TRBJ2-7; TRBD2 aligns across 9 bases. Looked up from germline, CDR1 is MNHEY and CDR2 is SMNVEV (reference sequence). CDR3 length: 14 amino acids. The V segment lost 3 bases and the J segment 2 bases; nucleotides outside the gene matches: 2. Written as DNA, the CDR3 is TGTGCCAGCAGTTTGGCTAGCGGGACCTACGAGCAGTACTTC. Translating gives CASSLASGTYEQYF.